Presented here are 25 T cell receptor beta chains from one specimen sequenced in a study of early T cells in non-severe SARS-CoV-2 infection. TCRdb independently ran MiXCR on the 5' RACE reads; one entry per CDR3 protein. Of roughly 27,000 distinct CDR3 sequences listed, about 10% are singletons. The material sequenced was whole blood. Receptors were obtained from an adult who was a healthcare worker with PCR-confirmed SARS-CoV-2 infection or an uninfected control (not recorded which).

In the case of this clonotype: This may arise from a read error, as a much more abundant clone is one base away. This chain links TRBV7-2 with TRBJ1-1; D is unresolved. There are 13 residues in the CDR3. Germline V lookup: CDR1 SGHTA, CDR2 FQGNSA. The germline V and J ends were trimmed by 5 bases and 0 bases, with 7 bases remaining between them. The CDR3 DNA reads as TGTGCCAGCAGCCCCGGAATGAACACTGAAGCTTTCTTT. Its translation: CASSPGMNTEAFF.

This clonotype was found many times. The chain uses TRBV2 and TRBJ1-1; D is perhaps TRBD1 (5 bases). In germline, CDR1 is SNHLY, CDR2 FYNNEI. Between the trimmed V and J ends, which lost 6 bases and 5 bases, there was a span of 13 bases. The CDR3 extends over 13 amino acids. The DNA for the CDR3 is TGTGCCAGCAGACCCCTGGGGGGGACTGAAGCTTTCTTT. It encodes CASRPLGGTEAFF.

Many counts were recorded for this clonotype. V is TRBV7-9 and J is TRBJ1-2, with D unclear. CDR3 length equals 13 residues. V was trimmed by 5 bases and J by 8 bases, leaving 15 bases between them. The germline V gene encodes CDR1 SEHNR and CDR2 FQNEAQ (reference sequence). The CDR3 nucleotides read TGTGCCAGCAGCCCACGGGGTCCCTTGGGCTACACCTTC. Translation gives CASSPRGPLGYTF.

This clonotype was found many times. The genes are TRBV7-7 and TRBJ2-5; TRBD1 is a possible D gene (5 bases). The CDR3 is 13 amino acids. V dropped 5 bases and J dropped 4 bases, with 11 bases sitting between them. Germline V gene data show CDR1 as SSHAT and CDR2 as FNYEAQ (reference sequence). CDR3 region: CASSPGSVETQYF. The CDR3 nucleotides read TGTGCCAGCAGCCCAGGGTCGGTAGAGACCCAGTACTTC.

This clonotype was counted many times. The genes are TRBV4-2 and TRBJ1-2, with a possible D match to TRBD1 (5 bases). The ends were cut back, 1 base at V and 7 bases at J, with 13 bases in the middle. Per germline, CDR1 LGHNA and CDR2 YNFKEQ. The CDR3 covers 14 residues. CDR3 sequence reads: CASSQVGRAGGYTF. CDR3 DNA: TGTGCCAGCAGCCAAGTGGGCAGGGCGGGTGGCTACACCTTC.

In this sample, this clonotype is medium-sized. J is TRBJ2-4 and V is TRBV7-2; D may be TRBD1 (6 bases). Trimming took 5 bases from V and 0 from J, leaving 14 bases between them. The CDR3 is made up of 16 amino acids. The germline V gene has CDR1 SGHTA and CDR2 FQGNSA. The CDR3: CASSPSTGLAKNIQYF. The CDR3 DNA reads as TGTGCCAGCAGCCCGTCGACAGGTCTAGCCAAAAACATTCAGTACTTC.

This sequence joins TRBV5-6 and TRBJ2-1; D gene uncertain. The CDR3 consists of 15 residues. CDR1 is SGHDT, CDR2 YYEEEE, per germline. Trimming pared 2 bases from V and 0 bases from J, leaving 9 bases between. The CDR3 DNA follows: TGTGCCAGCAGCTTTGAATTTAGCTCCTACAATGAGCAGTTCTTC. Amino acids: CASSFEFSSYNEQFF.

At least ten counts were recorded for this clonotype. J is TRBJ1-2 and V is TRBV3-1; the match to TRBD1 covers 7 bases. V shed 5 bases, J shed 1 base, and the junction held 13 bases outside the gene matches. This CDR3 has 17 amino acids. Germline V gives CDR1 LGHDT, CDR2 YNNKEL (reference sequence). The CDR3: CASSSYGTTGNNYGYTF. CDR3 sequence (DNA): TGTGCCAGCAGCTCCTACGGGACGACAGGGAATAACTATGGCTACACCTTC.

This clonotype was observed at least ten times. The V gene is TRBV30, the J gene TRBJ1-1; 8 bases line up with TRBD1. The germline V gene encodes CDR1 GTSNPN and CDR2 SVGIG (reference sequence). V was clipped by 1 base and J by 0 bases; unmatched bases: 1. This CDR3 spans 14 amino acids. DNA of the CDR3: TGTGCCTGGAGTGGGGACAGGTTGAACACTGAAGCTTTCTTT. Its translation is CAWSGDRLNTEAFF. Based on the CDR3 plus reference TRBV30 and TRBJ1-1, the full variable domain is SQTIHQWPATLVQPVGSPLSLECTVEGTSNPNLYWYRQAAGRGLQLLFYSVGIGQISSEVPQNLSASRPQDRQFILSSKKLLLSDSGFYLCAWSGDRLNTEAFFGQGTRLTVV.

This clonotype was found many times. V usage is TRBV21-1 and J usage is TRBJ1-3; no check of the table's D call, TRBD1, against the DNA was made. TRBV21-1 constitutes a pseudogene. This CDR3 region has 21 residues. CDR3 DNA: TGTGCCAGCAGCAAAAAGATGCCGAGCAGGGAGCGGATTCCCTCTGGAAACACCATATATTTT. Its translation is CASSKKMPSRERIPSGNTIYF.

Many counts were recorded for this clonotype. CDR3 in DNA: TGCGCCAGCAATGCGGGGGGAAACACCGGGGAGCTGTTTTTT. This translates into CASNAGGNTGELFF. This chain joins TRBV5-1 and TRBJ2-2; 8 bases agree with TRBD2. The CDR3 has 14 residues. Germline V CDR1 and CDR2: SGHRS, YFSETQ. V shed 6 bases and J 2 bases; nucleotides not matched to a gene: 3. Based on the CDR3 plus reference TRBV5-1 and TRBJ2-2, the full variable domain is KAGVTQTPRYLIKTRGQQVTLSCSPISGHRSVSWYQQTPGQGLQFLFEYFSETQRNKGNFPGRFSGRQFSNSRSEMNVSTLELGDSALYLCASNAGGNTGELFFGEGSRLTVL.

Ten or more counts support this clonotype. The chain has TRBV11-3 and TRBJ1-5; D gene ambiguous. Deletions cut 2 bases from V and 0 bases from J, with 17 bases between. Germline CDR1 SGHNT, CDR2 YENEEA. The CDR3 has 18 residues. The CDR3 here is CASSLPVCRPYSNQPQHF. CDR3 nucleotides: TGTGCCAGCAGCTTACCCGTTTGTAGGCCTTATAGCAATCAGCCCCAGCATTTT.

This clonotype was detected ten times or more. The genes are TRBV10-3 and TRBJ2-1; perhaps TRBD2 as D (6 bases). The CDR3 is 15 residues long. V lost 10 bases and J lost 1, with 17 bases in between. CDR1 and CDR2 (germline): ENHRY, SYGVKD. As DNA, the CDR3 is TGTGCCACCACGCTGACGGGAGAATCCTACAATGAGCAGTTCTTC. Encoded protein: CATTLTGESYNEQFF.

This clonotype rates as medium-sized. This chain joins TRBV20-1 and TRBJ2-7; D is unclear. The CDR3 is 18 amino acids. The germline gives CDR1 DFQATT, CDR2 SNEGSKA (reference sequence). V was cut by 0 bases and J by 2 bases, with 23 bases left in between. The CDR3 here is CSAREKRTSRLGTYEQYF. The CDR3 nucleotides are TGCAGTGCTAGAGAAAAGCGTACCTCCCGACTTGGGACCTACGAGCAGTACTTC.

This clonotype was recorded many times. V and J are TRBV2 and TRBJ1-2; D gene ambiguous. CDR1 and CDR2 from the germline V gene are SNHLY and FYNNEI. The CDR3 is made up of 13 amino acids. V lost 4 bases, J lost 10 bases, and 16 bases lay in between. CDR3 sequence reads: CASSVDKQSYYTF. The CDR3 bases are TGTGCCAGCAGTGTTGACAAGCAGTCCTACTACACCTTC.

V gene TRBV3-1 combines with J gene TRBJ1-2; D remains unclear. The length of the CDR3 is 13 residues. Germline loops: CDR1 LGHDT, CDR2 YNNKEL (reference sequence). Between the trimmed V and J ends, which lost 0 bases and 6 bases, there was a span of 8 bases. CDR3 amino acids: CASSQEWGHGYTF. DNA of the CDR3: TGTGCCAGCAGCCAAGAGTGGGGTCATGGCTACACCTTC.

This clonotype has a handful of counts. Relative to the germline gene, one junction end is altered; a read error may explain this. The genes are TRBV7-7 and TRBJ2-1, with 8 bases matching TRBD2. The CDR3 loop spans 15 amino acids. Germline CDR1 reads SSHAT; CDR2 reads FNYEAQ (reference sequence). CDR3 sequence: CASSLLAGSYNEQFF. The CDR3 DNA is TGTGCTAGCAGCTTGTTAGCGGGGTCCTACAATGAGCAGTTCTTC.

This clonotype showed up many times. The chain joins TRBV7-2 to TRBJ2-2; the D is unclear. V lost 3 bases and J 8 bases, leaving 7 bases between the germline ends. Germline V gene data show CDR1 as SGHTA and CDR2 as FQGNSA. CDR3 size: 12 residues. CDR3 nucleotide sequence: TGTGCCAGCAGCTTTGGTGGAGGGGAGCTGTTTTTT. The encoded protein is CASSFGGGELFF.

This clonotype was counted at least ten times. The chain links TRBV4-3 to TRBJ2-2; 12 positions match TRBD2. This CDR3 has 17 amino acids. The germline V gene encodes CDR1 LGHNA and CDR2 YSLEER. The trim removed 4 bases at V and 7 bases at J, leaving 10 bases unmatched. CDR3 sequence: CASSLETSGGLDGELFF. The CDR3 bases are TGCGCCAGCAGCCTAGAGACTAGCGGGGGACTGGACGGGGAGCTGTTTTTT.

The chain has TRBV28 and TRBJ2-7; no clear D. Germline values: CDR1 MDHEN, CDR2 SYDVKM. V was pared by 5 bases and J by 7 bases, with 27 bases between. There are 17 residues in the CDR3. CDR3 sequence: CASSPLGTMSGSEEQYF. The CDR3 coding sequence is TGTGCCAGCAGTCCCCTCGGAACAATGTCCGGGTCGGAGGAGCAGTACTTC.

This clonotype has ten or more counts. The rearrangement joins TRBV7-6 to TRBJ1-6; 7 positions agree with TRBD1. The trim removed 2 bases at V and 7 bases at J, leaving 5 bases unmatched. The CDR3 length is 15 residues. CDR1 is SGHVS, CDR2 FNYEAQ, per germline. The CDR3, as DNA: TGTGCCAGCAGCTTATCGGACAGGCAAAATTCACCCCTCCACTTT. Translation: CASSLSDRQNSPLHF.

This clonotype was recorded at least ten times. The chain couples TRBV4-3 to TRBJ1-2; no firm D call. Trimming took off 0 bases at V and 0 bases at J, with 11 bases between the two ends. The CDR3 is made up of 16 amino acids. Per the germline V gene, CDR1 is LGHNA and CDR2 is YSLEER. CDR3 DNA: TGCGCCAGCAGCCAAGATAGGAGGGCTCCTAACTATGGCTACACCTTC. Its protein is CASSQDRRAPNYGYTF.

Within the sample, this clonotype is medium-sized. The V gene is TRBV7-8, the J gene TRBJ1-2, with a tentative D call TRBD1 (6 bases). The V end was cut by 1 base, the J end by 3 bases, with 15 bases between. The CDR3 loop spans 16 amino acids. The germline V gene encodes CDR1 SGHVS and CDR2 FQNEAQ. For the CDR3, the DNA is TGTGCCAGCAGCTTAGGAGGTCACAGGGCGGACTATGGCTACACCTTC. Translating it yields CASSLGGHRADYGYTF.

This clonotype occurred many times. The rearrangement joins TRBV6-6 to TRBJ1-1, with a weak D call TRBD1 (6 bases). Trimming shortened V by 9 bases and J by 3 bases, and 17 bases separated the two germline ends. Germline V gives CDR1 MNHNY, CDR2 SVGAGI (reference sequence). The CDR3 length is 14 residues. This chain's CDR3 is CASCRGSKDTEAFF. Here the CDR3 DNA reads TGTGCCAGTTGCAGGGGAAGCAAGGACACTGAAGCTTTCTTT.

This clonotype was counted a few times. The chain recombines TRBV30 with TRBJ2-7; 7 nucleotides match TRBD1. There are 13 residues in the CDR3. V dropped 3 bases and J dropped 5; count of bases not matched to a gene: 7. Germline V gene data show CDR1 as GTSNPN and CDR2 as SVGIG (reference sequence). The CDR3 coding sequence is TGTGCCTGGAGGGGACCGACAGGGAACGAGCAGTACTTC. It yields the protein CAWRGPTGNEQYF.